This record looks at one TCR beta chain sequence and its context. There is no known antigen for this receptor. Base quality data are lacking; no much larger clone is found one base away. The source of the sample is a study of T cells in localized non-small cell lung cancer (dated by TCRdb to between 2020 and 2021). As for the study more broadly: Comparing tumors with uninvolved tumor-adjacent lungs, the study looked at the T cell repertoires of around 250 patients with early-stage NSCLC. All 220 or so NSCLC patients in the cohort were treatment-naive and had localized lung tumors that were resected. The mean age of the NSCLC patients was 50 to 85 years, with 130 or so men and over 100 women. Beyond this particular receptor, the publication reports: A median of roughly 60 of the top 100 tumor clones were detected in paired uninvolved adjacent lung, and some 30 of these tumor clones were also found among the top 100 clones of the paired uninvolved adjacent lung. Uninvolved tumor-adjacent lung showed the highest T cell clonality, higher than tumor, which suggests more focused antigenic responses in the uninvolved tumor-adjacent lung. Because multi-region tumor sequencing was not performed, intratumor heterogeneity could not be ruled out. Because of the exploratory design, TCR variables were selected using unadjusted p-values without false-discovery rate correction. Higher T cell density in blood was associated with longer overall survival, whereas higher clonality in adjacent lung was associated with shorter survival.

V sheds 1 base and J sheds 5 bases, leaving 6 bases between their ends. The germline V gene (reference sequence) yields SEHNR for CDR1 and FQNEAQ for CDR2. The CDR3 contains 14 residues, cysteine and phenylalanine counted. The sequence is cut down to CDR3 DNA, 42 bases in frame from base 1. At diagnosis, peripheral blood, uninvolved tumor-adjacent lung and tumor were collected and were preserved as a mix of fresh-frozen and FFPE material. For TCR repertoire profiling, blood samples were analyzed as peripheral blood mononuclear cells. The immunoSEQ Assay was used to sequence TCR beta CDR3 regions from DNA. On the study's bioinformatics: To compute T cell density, TCR beta template counts were normalized to usable DNA, which was estimated by amplifying housekeeping genes. Richness was estimated with the preseqR package, extrapolating to 400,000 templates for PBMC samples and 120,000 templates for tissue samples. Clonality was calculated as one minus Pielou's evenness. Differential abundance testing on productive amino-acid clonotypes, with a minimum total count of 5 and an alpha of 0.1, was used to identify tissue-enriched TCRs. Repertoire overlap between compartments was quantified with the Jaccard Index and Morisita Overlap Index. GLIPH grouped TCR beta CDR3s together with public tetramer-defined viral CDR3s, and a viral motif had to include at least three viral sequences and also show V-gene enrichment. Here the immuneACCESS table is served through TCRdb, limited to in-frame sequences with V and J called. Missing clones are a known gap in these copies; in checked studies unresolved V genes cover under half, and the rest lacks a known reason. V, J and clone size were drawn from that table, and D and trimming were deduced from the DNA. This sample lists tens of thousands of clones; less than 80% were detected once. About 36% of the sample belongs to the ten largest clones.

Specimen: peripheral blood, collected before any cancer treatment. This TCR derives from a male donor older than 55 with stage II squamous cell lung carcinoma. The chain is encoded by TRBV7-9 joined to TRBJ1-6; no D gene is confidently identified. The DNA sequence reads TGTGCCAGCAGCTTAGTTAGCCATAATTCACCCCTCCACTTT. This is translated as CASSLVSHNSPLHF.